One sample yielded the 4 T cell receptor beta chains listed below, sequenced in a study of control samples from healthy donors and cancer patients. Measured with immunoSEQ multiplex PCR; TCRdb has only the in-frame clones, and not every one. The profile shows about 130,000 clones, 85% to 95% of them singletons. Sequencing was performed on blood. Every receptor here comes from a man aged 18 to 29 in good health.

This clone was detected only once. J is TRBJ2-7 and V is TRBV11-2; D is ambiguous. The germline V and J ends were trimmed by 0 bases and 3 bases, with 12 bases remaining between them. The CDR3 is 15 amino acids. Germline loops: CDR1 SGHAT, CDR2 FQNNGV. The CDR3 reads CASSLDYGRSYEQYF. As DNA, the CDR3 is TGTGCCAGCAGCTTAGATTACGGCAGGAGCTACGAGCAGTACTTC.

CDR3 residues: CASSFRGFGNTGELFF. The CDR3 nucleotides are TGTGCCAGTTCTTTCAGGGGTTTTGGGAACACCGGGGAGCTGTTTTTT. The chain recombines TRBV9 with TRBJ2-2, with a possible D match to TRBD1 (6 bases). From germline, CDR1 is SGDLS and CDR2 YYNGEE. The CDR3 runs to 16 residues. Trimming took off 8 bases at V and 1 base at J, with 18 bases between the two ends.

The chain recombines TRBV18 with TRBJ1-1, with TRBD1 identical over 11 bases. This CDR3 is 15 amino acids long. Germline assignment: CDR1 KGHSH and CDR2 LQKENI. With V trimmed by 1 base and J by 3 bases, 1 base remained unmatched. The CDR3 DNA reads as TGTGCCAGCTCACCACAGGACAGGGGGCACACTGAAGCTTTCTTT. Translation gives CASSPQDRGHTEAFF.

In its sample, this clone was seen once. In DNA form, the CDR3 reads TGTGCCAGCAGTTACTCGGACAGGGGAAGTTACGAGCAGTACTTC. Translated: CASSYSDRGSYEQYF. The chain combines TRBV6-2 or TRBV6-3 with TRBJ2-7, with 9 nucleotides matching TRBD1. Germline V lookup: CDR1 MNHEY, CDR2 SVGEGT. The CDR3 loop spans 15 amino acids. Losses at the gene ends were 0 bases for V and 4 bases for J; bases not matched to a gene: 4.